These T cell receptor beta chains were read from a single sample in a study of blood T cell repertoires in COVID-19. Libraries were prepared by immunoSEQ multiplex PCR; TCRdb keeps only in-frame clonotypes and omits some of them. Of about 150,000 clones in the sample, about 86% are singletons; the top ten hold 5.5% to 7%. The sequencing input was peripheral blood. These receptor sequences come from a man in his fifties with active or convalescent COVID-19. Each CDR3 is given with its conserved first and last residue. Fields, in order: clone size, V gene, D gene, J gene, CDR3 length, CDR3 protein, CDR3 DNA. The D gene is left open where the match is weak. Part of the rows lack a size; the others show once, few, many or a class for expanded clones.

clone size: NA; V gene: TRBV14; D gene: NA; J gene: TRBJ2-3; CDR3 length: 14; CDR3 protein: CASSPGVHPYTQYF; CDR3 DNA: TGTGCCAGCAGCCCGGGAGTTCACCCATATACGCAGTATTTT
clone size: NA; V gene: TRBV7-3; D gene: NA; J gene: TRBJ2-2; CDR3 length: 12; CDR3 protein: CASSENSGELFF; CDR3 DNA: TGTGCCAGCAGTGAAAACTCCGGGGAGCTGTTTTTT
clone size: NA; V gene: TRBV6-5; D gene: TRBD1; J gene: TRBJ1-6; CDR3 length: 15; CDR3 protein: CASRGSGDRGSPLHF; CDR3 DNA: TGTGCCAGCAGGGGGAGTGGGGACAGGGGTTCACCCCTCCACTTT
clone size: NA; V gene: TRBV7-2; D gene: TRBD2; J gene: TRBJ2-3; CDR3 length: 15; CDR3 protein: CASSSQAGGPDTQYF; CDR3 DNA: TGTGCCAGCAGCTCCCAAGCGGGGGGCCCAGATACGCAGTATTTT
clone size: NA; V gene: TRBV11-2; D gene: NA; J gene: TRBJ1-1; CDR3 length: 12; CDR3 protein: CASSLDRGRAFF; CDR3 DNA: TGTGCCAGCAGCTTAGATCGGGGGAGGGCTTTCTTT
clone size: NA; V gene: TRBV19; D gene: NA; J gene: TRBJ2-5; CDR3 length: 14; CDR3 protein: CASSIDGGAETQYF; CDR3 DNA: TGTGCCAGTAGTATAGATGGGGGGGCAGAGACCCAGTACTTC
clone size: NA; V gene: TRBV19; D gene: TRBD1; J gene: TRBJ1-4; CDR3 length: 14; CDR3 protein: CASATGGANEKLFF; CDR3 DNA: TGTGCCAGTGCCACAGGGGGCGCTAATGAAAAACTGTTTTTT
clone size: NA; V gene: TRBV19; D gene: TRBD1; J gene: TRBJ2-7; CDR3 length: 13; CDR3 protein: CASSMGQVYEQYF; CDR3 DNA: TGTGCCAGTAGTATGGGACAGGTCTACGAGCAGTACTTC
clone size: NA; V gene: TRBV10-2; D gene: TRBD1; J gene: TRBJ1-6; CDR3 length: 19; CDR3 protein: CASSKGTGGANSYNSPLHF; CDR3 DNA: TGCGCCAGCAGTAAAGGGACAGGGGGCGCAAATTCCTATAATTCACCCCTCCACTTT
clone size: once; V gene: TRBV7-2; D gene: TRBD2; J gene: TRBJ2-1; CDR3 length: 15; CDR3 protein: CASSLAGLAGYEQFF; CDR3 DNA: TGTGCCAGCAGCTTAGCGGGACTAGCGGGGTATGAGCAGTTCTTC
clone size: few; V gene: TRBV2; D gene: TRBD1; J gene: TRBJ2-7; CDR3 length: 15; CDR3 protein: CASRAGDRGIEEQYF; CDR3 DNA: TGTGCCAGCAGGGCCGGCGACAGGGGAATAGAAGAGCAGTACTTC
clone size: NA; V gene: TRBV7-8; D gene: NA; J gene: TRBJ2-3; CDR3 length: 15; CDR3 protein: CASSLEAGSTDTQYF; CDR3 DNA: TGTGCCAGCAGCTTAGAGGCAGGGAGCACAGATACGCAGTATTTT
clone size: NA; V gene: TRBV24-1; D gene: TRBD2; J gene: TRBJ2-2; CDR3 length: 16; CDR3 protein: CATRGSGTSGVGELFF; CDR3 DNA: TGTGCCACCAGGGGATCTGGGACTAGCGGGGTCGGGGAGCTGTTTTTT
clone size: NA; V gene: TRBV11-3; D gene: TRBD2; J gene: TRBJ2-1; CDR3 length: 16; CDR3 protein: CASSLGLAGAYNEQFF; CDR3 DNA: TGTGCCAGCAGCTTAGGACTAGCGGGGGCATACAATGAGCAGTTCTTC
clone size: NA; V gene: TRBV4-3; D gene: TRBD2; J gene: TRBJ2-7; CDR3 length: 17; CDR3 protein: CASSQERTSGTPYEQYF; CDR3 DNA: TGCGCCAGCAGCCAAGAGCGGACTAGCGGGACCCCCTACGAGCAGTACTTC
clone size: NA; V gene: TRBV6-5; D gene: TRBD1; J gene: TRBJ2-3; CDR3 length: 13; CDR3 protein: CASNTPGGDTQYF; CDR3 DNA: TGTGCCAGCAATACCCCAGGGGGAGATACGCAGTATTTT
clone size: NA; V gene: TRBV20-1; D gene: NA; J gene: TRBJ2-5; CDR3 length: 11; CDR3 protein: CSASMRETQYF; CDR3 DNA: TGCAGTGCTAGCATGAGAGAGACCCAGTACTTC
clone size: NA; V gene: TRBV9; D gene: TRBD2; J gene: TRBJ2-1; CDR3 length: 18; CDR3 protein: CASSPRLAYTRSYNEQFF; CDR3 DNA: TGTGCCAGCAGCCCGCGACTAGCGTATACCCGCTCCTACAATGAGCAGTTCTTC
clone size: NA; V gene: TRBV27; D gene: NA; J gene: TRBJ1-1; CDR3 length: 14; CDR3 protein: CASSRGQRVAEAFF; CDR3 DNA: TGTGCCAGCAGCCGTGGACAGCGCGTGGCTGAAGCTTTCTTT
clone size: once; V gene: TRBV5-1; D gene: NA; J gene: TRBJ2-3; CDR3 length: 14; CDR3 protein: CASSLGRSTDTQYF; CDR3 DNA: TGCGCCAGCAGCTTGGGCAGGAGCACAGATACGCAGTATTTT
clone size: once; V gene: TRBV2; D gene: NA; J gene: TRBJ1-1; CDR3 length: 13; CDR3 protein: CASSANLDTEAFF; CDR3 DNA: TGTGCCAGCAGTGCTAATCTTGACACTGAAGCTTTCTTT
clone size: NA; V gene: TRBV5-8; D gene: NA; J gene: TRBJ2-1; CDR3 length: 16; CDR3 protein: CASSQGTVPRYNEQFF; CDR3 DNA: TGTGCCAGCAGCCAAGGAACAGTACCGCGTTACAATGAGCAGTTCTTC
clone size: NA; V gene: TRBV5-5; D gene: TRBD1; J gene: TRBJ1-5; CDR3 length: 16; CDR3 protein: CASSSRGQGYNQPQHF; CDR3 DNA: TGTGCCAGCAGCTCGCGGGGACAGGGATACAATCAGCCCCAGCATTTT
clone size: once; V gene: TRBV19; D gene: TRBD1; J gene: TRBJ2-4; CDR3 length: 16; CDR3 protein: CASRKTSTGTGAIQYF; CDR3 DNA: TGTGCCAGTAGGAAAACTTCAACCGGGACAGGGGCCATTCAGTACTTC
clone size: once; V gene: TRBV3-1/TRBV3-2; D gene: TRBD1; J gene: TRBJ2-5; CDR3 length: 16; CDR3 protein: CASSQFGQGVQETQYF; CDR3 DNA: TGTGCCAGCAGCCAGTTCGGACAGGGTGTCCAAGAGACCCAGTACTTC
clone size: NA; V gene: TRBV5-4; D gene: TRBD1; J gene: TRBJ1-2; CDR3 length: 15; CDR3 protein: CASSFSIRGGDGYTF; CDR3 DNA: TGTGCCAGCAGCTTCAGTATTCGAGGGGGCGATGGCTACACCTTC
clone size: few; V gene: TRBV4-3; D gene: NA; J gene: TRBJ1-2; CDR3 length: 14; CDR3 protein: CASSQDILFYGYTF; CDR3 DNA: TGCGCCAGCAGCCAAGATATCCTGTTCTATGGCTACACCTTC
clone size: NA; V gene: TRBV6-2/TRBV6-3; D gene: NA; J gene: TRBJ2-5; CDR3 length: 14; CDR3 protein: CASSYSPGMETQYF; CDR3 DNA: TGTGCCAGCAGTTACTCCCCGGGGATGGAGACCCAGTACTTC
clone size: NA; V gene: TRBV19; D gene: NA; J gene: TRBJ2-2; CDR3 length: 18; CDR3 protein: CASSTTSTGLSNTGELFF; CDR3 DNA: TGTGCCAGTAGTACAACCTCCACAGGGTTGTCGAACACCGGGGAGCTGTTTTTT
clone size: NA; V gene: TRBV28; D gene: NA; J gene: TRBJ1-2; CDR3 length: 17; CDR3 protein: CASSPPGPPGQNYGYTF; CDR3 DNA: TGTGCCAGCAGTCCTCCCGGCCCACCTGGACAGAACTATGGCTACACCTTC
clone size: NA; V gene: TRBV4-3; D gene: TRBD1; J gene: TRBJ1-2; CDR3 length: 14; CDR3 protein: CASSQEAGGHGYTF; CDR3 DNA: TGCGCCAGCAGCCAGGAGGCAGGGGGACATGGCTACACCTTC
clone size: once; V gene: TRBV27; D gene: TRBD2; J gene: TRBJ2-1; CDR3 length: 15; CDR3 protein: CASSTGTIIYNEQFF; CDR3 DNA: TGTGCCAGCAGCACCGGGACTATTATTTACAATGAGCAGTTCTTC
clone size: once; V gene: TRBV6-5; D gene: NA; J gene: TRBJ1-5; CDR3 length: 12; CDR3 protein: CASRHRDQPQHF; CDR3 DNA: TGTGCCAGCAGGCACAGGGATCAGCCCCAGCATTTT
clone size: NA; V gene: TRBV7-8; D gene: NA; J gene: TRBJ1-2; CDR3 length: 14; CDR3 protein: CASSLNRNNYGYTF; CDR3 DNA: TGTGCCAGCAGCTTAAACAGAAATAACTATGGCTACACCTTC
clone size: NA; V gene: TRBV19; D gene: TRBD2; J gene: TRBJ2-5; CDR3 length: 15; CDR3 protein: CASSISGRFQETQYF; CDR3 DNA: TGTGCCAGTAGTATTAGCGGGAGGTTCCAAGAGACCCAGTACTTC
clone size: NA; V gene: TRBV19; D gene: NA; J gene: TRBJ2-2; CDR3 length: 15; CDR3 protein: CASRTQRTNTGELFF; CDR3 DNA: TGTGCCAGTCGGACACAGCGAACGAACACCGGGGAGCTGTTTTTT
clone size: NA; V gene: TRBV19; D gene: TRBD1; J gene: TRBJ1-2; CDR3 length: 14; CDR3 protein: CASSIRRQGYVYTF; CDR3 DNA: TGTGCCAGTAGTATCCGAAGACAGGGCTATGTCTACACCTTC
clone size: NA; V gene: TRBV6-4; D gene: TRBD2; J gene: TRBJ2-3; CDR3 length: 17; CDR3 protein: CASSDSFSGGRPDTQYF; CDR3 DNA: TGTGCCAGCAGTGACTCGTTTAGCGGGGGGCGCCCGGATACGCAGTATTTT
clone size: NA; V gene: TRBV6-4; D gene: TRBD2; J gene: TRBJ2-1; CDR3 length: 15; CDR3 protein: CASSPLAGIYNEQFF; CDR3 DNA: TGTGCCAGCAGTCCACTAGCGGGAATCTACAATGAGCAGTTCTTC
clone size: NA; V gene: TRBV11-3; D gene: NA; J gene: TRBJ2-1; CDR3 length: 14; CDR3 protein: CASSPDGGSNEQFF; CDR3 DNA: TGTGCCAGCAGCCCGGATGGGGGCTCCAATGAGCAGTTCTTC
clone size: NA; V gene: TRBV5-1; D gene: TRBD1; J gene: TRBJ2-5; CDR3 length: 15; CDR3 protein: CASRSQGQGKETQYF; CDR3 DNA: TGCGCCAGCCGTAGTCAGGGACAGGGAAAAGAGACCCAGTACTTC
clone size: NA; V gene: TRBV24-1; D gene: TRBD1; J gene: TRBJ2-1; CDR3 length: 17; CDR3 protein: CATSDSPGTGGYNEQFF; CDR3 DNA: TGTGCCACCAGTGATTCTCCCGGGACAGGGGGTTACAATGAGCAGTTCTTC